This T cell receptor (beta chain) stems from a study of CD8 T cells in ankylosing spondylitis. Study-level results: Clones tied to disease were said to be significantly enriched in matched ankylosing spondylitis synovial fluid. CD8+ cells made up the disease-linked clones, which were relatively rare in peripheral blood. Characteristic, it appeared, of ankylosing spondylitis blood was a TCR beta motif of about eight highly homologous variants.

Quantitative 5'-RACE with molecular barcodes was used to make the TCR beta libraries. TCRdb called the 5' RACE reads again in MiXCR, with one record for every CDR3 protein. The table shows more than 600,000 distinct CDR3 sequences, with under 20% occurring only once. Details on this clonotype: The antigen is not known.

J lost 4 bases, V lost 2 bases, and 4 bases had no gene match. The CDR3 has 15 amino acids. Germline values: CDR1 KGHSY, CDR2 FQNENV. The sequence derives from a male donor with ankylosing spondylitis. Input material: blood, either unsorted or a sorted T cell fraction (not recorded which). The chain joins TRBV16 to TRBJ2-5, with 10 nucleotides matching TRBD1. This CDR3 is CASSQGTGARETQYF. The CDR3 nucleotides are TGTGCCAGCAGCCAAGGGACAGGGGCGAGAGAGACCCAGTACTTC.